The clone carrying this TCR beta chain was counted a single time. Its antigen remains unknown. Primers used in a second PCR of roughly 7 to 12 cycles were a sample-barcoded 5' primer and a J-beta primer mix. TCRdb re-derived calls from the 5' RACE reads in MiXCR, one entry per CDR3 protein. In the table there are hundreds of thousands of distinct CDR3 sequences, 45% to 50% of which are singletons. This sample was taken from a study of blood T cells in healthy people across ages. V lost 1 base and J lost 0, with 10 bases in between. Germline CDR1 reads SNHLY; CDR2 reads FYNNEI. The CDR3 length is 15 residues. Study-wide points: Higher diversity and more naive CD4+ cells were features of long-lived donors, compared to aged donors. Per million T cells, the diversity of TCR beta decreased roughly linearly as age advanced.

The sequence derives from a woman in her sixties or seventies in good health. This sequence joins TRBV2 and TRBJ2-7; a possible D gene is TRBD1 (6 bases). Material: blood. CDR3 nucleotide sequence: TGTGCCAGCAGTGAAGAGAGGGGGACCTCCTACGAGCAGTACTTC. Residues: CASSEERGTSYEQYF.